In this sample, the clone carrying this T cell receptor beta chain turned up many times. Its matching antigen is unknown. J was trimmed by 7 bases and V by 8 bases; bases with no gene match: 16. The CDR3 is made up of 16 amino acids. Germline assignment: CDR1 MDHEN and CDR2 SYDVKM. One entry per CDR3 protein results from TCRdb running MiXCR on the 5' RACE reads. This table holds approximately 600,000 distinct CDR3 sequences, less than 9% found once. This sample is drawn from a study of identical twins. Study observations and caveats: These conclusions were based on statistical analysis (cross-sectional, not following the same donors). Out-of-frame alpha sequences common to twins exhibited a surplus of low generation probability.

This sample also appeared in a second study, on yellow fever vaccine responses in identical twins. That source reports: Twins' vaccine T cell responses were reported to seem partly convergent and partly personalized.

This chain uses TRBV28 with TRBJ1-5, with 8 bases lining up with TRBD1. The sequence was obtained from a woman under 30 in good health. The sample taken for sequencing was PBMCs. The chain's CDR3 is CASARGGQGSGQPQHF. CDR3 DNA sequence: TGTGCCAGCGCCCGGGGTGGACAGGGCTCAGGGCAGCCCCAGCATTTT. The full variable domain, its missing parts supplied by reference TRBV28 and TRBJ1-5, is DVKVTQSSRYLVKRTGEKVFLECVQDMDHENMFWYRQDPGLGLRLIYFSYDVKMKEKGDIPEGYSVSREKKERFSLILESASTNQTSMYLCASARGGQGSGQPQHFGDGTRLSIL.